Listed here are 2 T cell receptor beta chains from one sample, sequenced in a study of radiotherapy plus CTLA-4 blockade in lung cancer. Some clones are missing from TCRdb's copy, which holds only in-frame ones; the method was immunoSEQ multiplex PCR. The sample shows 85,000 to 90,000 clones, 70% to 90% of them seen only once. Specimen: peripheral blood, collected from a patient treated with radiotherapy plus ipilimumab. Receptors originate from a human donor with non-small cell lung cancer that progressed on radiotherapy plus ipilimumab.

The chain links TRBV28 to TRBJ1-5; D is unresolved. Germline V gene data show CDR1 as MDHEN and CDR2 as SYDVKM. V was pared by 2 bases and J by 11 bases, with 10 bases between. The CDR3 loop spans 12 amino acids. CDR3 amino acids: CASSLGDSAQHF. In nucleotides, the CDR3 is TGTGCCAGCAGTTTAGGCGATTCAGCCCAGCATTTT.

V usage is TRBV11-3 and J usage is TRBJ2-3, with 9 bases fitting TRBD2. The CDR3 sequence is 16 residues long. With V trimmed by 3 bases and J by 4 bases, 8 bases remained unmatched. Per germline, CDR1 SGHNT and CDR2 YENEEA. The CDR3 sequence is CASSFGGVAGADTQYF. CDR3 coding DNA: TGTGCCAGCAGCTTCGGGGGGGTAGCGGGAGCAGATACGCAGTATTTT. The variable domain in full, with the rest retrieved from reference TRBV11-3 and TRBJ2-3, is EAGVVQSPRYKIIEKKQPVAFWCNPISGHNTLYWYLQNLGQGPELLIRYENEEAVDDSQLPKDRFSAERLKGVDSTLKIQPAELGDSAVYLCASSFGGVAGADTQYFGPGTRLTVL.